This T cell receptor (beta chain) was documented in a study of CD8 T cells in Susac syndrome. From blood CD8+ and CD4+ T cells, the TCR beta chain was sequenced. The patients serving as multiple sclerosis controls were treatment-naive. They had stable or active relapsing-remitting disease and fulfilled revised McDonald criteria. Negative isolation yielded CD8+ and CD4+ T cells; FACS enriched TEMRA cells. Reverse transcription used about 0.45 to 1 ug RNA and random hexamers. An immunoSEQ multiplex PCR amplified TCR beta CDR3 over 54 Vbeta and 13 Jbeta. TCRdb analysed the immunoSEQ multiplex PCR reads with MiXCR anew, one entry per CDR3 protein. The sample carries approximately 230,000 distinct CDR3 sequences, over 85% recorded once. This CDR3 spans 12 amino acids. Germline loops: CDR1 GTSNPN, CDR2 SVGIG (reference sequence). V shed 3 bases and J shed 8 bases, with 11 bases lying between them.

This TCR was sampled from a human donor with multiple sclerosis. Sequenced input: CD4+ T cells from PBMCs. The rearrangement links TRBV30 to TRBJ2-1; D not resolved. CDR3 residues: CAWRSHFDEQFF. The CDR3 region has the DNA TGTGCCTGGAGGTCCCATTTTGATGAGCAGTTCTTC. The entire variable domain, with the rest obtained from reference TRBV30 and TRBJ2-1, is as follows: SQTIHQWPATLVQPVGSPLSLECTVEGTSNPNLYWYRQAAGRGLQLLFYSVGIGQISSEVPQNLSASRPQDRQFILSSKKLLLSDSGFYLCAWRSHFDEQFFGPGTRLTVL.